These 28 T cell receptor beta chains came from one sample sequenced in a study of shared clonotypes between healthy human individuals. Here immunoSEQ multiplex PCR was the method, and the copy in TCRdb shows in-frame clones only, minus some. The sample carries about 1 million clones, roughly 75% recorded once. Source material: memory CD4+ T cells sorted from blood. Subset denoted: CD45RA-negative fraction. The receptors shown here come from a man aged 18 to 35 in good health.

This sequence joins TRBV18 and TRBJ2-1; TRBD2 aligns across 8 bases. Germline assignment: CDR1 KGHSH and CDR2 LQKENI. V shed 5 bases and J 9 bases; nucleotides not matched to a gene: 12. CDR3 length equals 15 residues. The CDR3 protein is CASSSQNSGVIEQFF. DNA of the CDR3: TGTGCCAGCTCATCACAAAATAGCGGGGTAATTGAGCAGTTCTTC.

This clone was detected only a few times. The rearrangement links TRBV11-2 to TRBJ2-1, with D possibly TRBD1 on 7 matching bases. Germline CDR1 and CDR2: SGHAT and FQNNGV. The ends were cut back, 1 base at V and 9 bases at J, with 13 bases in the middle. This CDR3 is built from 14 residues. The CDR3 is CASSLGSGGGEQFF. The DNA of the CDR3 is TGTGCCAGCAGCTTAGGGTCAGGGGGAGGTGAGCAGTTCTTC.

The genes are TRBV4-1 and TRBJ1-4; a weak D match, TRBD1 (5 bases). CDR1 and CDR2 from the germline V gene are MGHRA and YSYEKL. The V gene lost 4 bases and the J gene lost 0 bases, with 18 bases spanning the gap. The CDR3 spans 18 residues. CDR3 region: CASSRGQGVSPTNEKLFF. CDR3 in DNA: TGCGCCAGCAGCCGAGGGCAGGGAGTATCTCCAACTAATGAAAAACTGTTTTTT.

The V call is TRBV10-3, the J call TRBJ2-3; D remains ambiguous. Trimming stripped 0 bases from V and 3 bases from J, with 10 bases between. CDR1 is ENHRY, CDR2 SYGVKD, per germline. CDR3 size: 15 residues. The CDR3 DNA follows: TGTGCCATCAGTGAGTCGCTCCATGAAACAGATACGCAGTATTTT. This codes for CAISESLHETDTQYF.

This clone was found a few times. V usage is TRBV4-1 and J usage is TRBJ1-1; TRBD1 might be the D (6 bases). The V end was cut by 4 bases, the J end by 0 bases, with 12 bases between. The CDR3 runs to 15 residues. Germline V CDR1 and CDR2: MGHRA, YSYEKL. CDR3 residues: CASSRAGTMNTEAFF. CDR3 DNA: TGCGCCAGCAGCCGGGCCGGGACAATGAACACTGAAGCTTTCTTT.

The chain employs TRBV30 and TRBJ2-7, with 7 bases matching TRBD1. The CDR3 spans 14 residues. Looked up from germline, CDR1 is GTSNPN and CDR2 is SVGIG (reference sequence). Germline trimming cut 2 bases from V and 3 bases from J; bases unmatched to any gene: 7. CDR3 loop: CAWSRPGGFYEQYF. CDR3 bases: TGTGCCTGGAGTCGGCCAGGGGGTTTCTACGAGCAGTACTTC.

Many counts were recorded for this clone. The chain combines TRBV10-3 with TRBJ1-6; no firm D call. Per germline, CDR1 ENHRY and CDR2 SYGVKD. The CDR3 has 15 amino acids. V lost 11 bases to trimming and J lost 7 bases, with 21 bases between them. Here the CDR3 reads CASKQVISSNSPLHF. The CDR3 DNA sequence: TGTGCCTCCAAACAAGTCATCTCGTCGAATTCACCCCTCCACTTT.

The CDR3 region has the DNA TGCGCCAGCAGTGAACCAGCGGGTACCTCCTACGAGCAGTACTTC. Protein: CASSEPAGTSYEQYF. This chain uses TRBV10-2 with TRBJ2-7; possible D gene TRBD2, 6 bases. V lost 3 bases to trimming and J lost 0 bases, with 12 bases between them. Germline V gene sequence: CDR1 WSHSY, CDR2 SAAADI. The CDR3 has 15 residues.

The rearrangement uses TRBV2 and TRBJ2-5; no reliable D call. CDR1 and CDR2 from the germline V gene are SNHLY and FYNNEI. Trimming pared 2 bases from V and 6 bases from J, leaving 13 bases between. The CDR3 has 14 amino acids. CDR3 region: CASSELAQGQTQYF. The DNA for the CDR3 is TGTGCCAGCAGTGAATTGGCCCAAGGGCAGACCCAGTACTTC. The variable domain in full, with the rest retrieved from reference TRBV2 and TRBJ2-5, is EPEVTQTPSHQVTQMGQEVILRCVPISNHLYFYWYRQILGQKVEFLVSFYNNEISEKSEIFDDQFSVERPDGSNFTLKIRSTKLEDSAMYFCASSELAQGQTQYFGPGTRLLVL.

Concerning this clone: A far larger clone lies a single base away; this is likely a read error. Other DNA sequences in the sample encode the same CDR3. The V and J genes are TRBV5-4 and TRBJ2-4; no firm D call. The CDR3 extends over 13 amino acids. Trimming removed 4 bases at V and 6 bases at J, with 11 bases between. Germline values: CDR1 SGHNT, CDR2 YYREEE (reference sequence). CDR3 protein: CASSQAVRNIQYF. The DNA for the CDR3 is TGTGCCAGCAGCCAAGCTGTAAGAAACATTCAGTACTTC.

This chain connects TRBV2 to TRBJ1-1; D not certain. The CDR3 loop spans 13 amino acids. V lost 5 bases and J lost 1, with 8 bases in between. Germline CDR1 is SNHLY and CDR2 is FYNNEI. This CDR3 reads CASSRLTNTEAFF. CDR3 bases: TGTGCCAGCAGTAGACTGACGAACACTGAAGCTTTCTTT.

The chain links TRBV11-2 to TRBJ2-7; D ambiguous. This CDR3 contains 15 residues. Deletions cut 1 base from V and 0 bases from J, with 10 bases between. The germline gives CDR1 SGHAT, CDR2 FQNNGV. In DNA, the CDR3 is TGTGCCAGCAGCTTAGTGGGGATAAACTCCTACGAGCAGTACTTC. Amino acids: CASSLVGINSYEQYF. The full variable domain, with the rest looked up from reference TRBV11-2 and TRBJ2-7, is EAGVAQSPRYKIIEKRQSVAFWCNPISGHATLYWYQQILGQGPKLLIQFQNNGVVDDSQLPKDRFSAERLKGVDSTLKIQPAKLEDSAVYLCASSLVGINSYEQYFGPGTRLTVT.

The sample holds a few counts of this clone. V usage is TRBV5-1 and J usage is TRBJ2-7; a possible D gene is TRBD2 (6 bases). Looked up from germline, CDR1 is SGHRS and CDR2 is YFSETQ. The V gene lost 4 bases and the J gene lost 2 bases, with 10 bases spanning the gap. The CDR3 is 13 residues long. CDR3 DNA: TGCGCCAGCAGCGAGGGACTCCCCTACGAGCAGTACTTC. Its translation is CASSEGLPYEQYF.

This rearrangement joins TRBV27 to TRBJ2-3, with TRBD2 identical over 12 bases. Germline V lookup: CDR1 MNHEY, CDR2 SMNVEV (reference sequence). V lost 5 bases and J lost 3; bases outside the gene matches: 6. The CDR3 has 16 residues. CDR3 DNA sequence: TGTGCCAGCAGTCTAGCGACTAGCGGGAGAACAGATACGCAGTATTTT. The encoded protein is CASSLATSGRTDTQYF.

This clone was recorded only once. V gene TRBV6-5 combines with J gene TRBJ1-1, with D perhaps TRBD1 (5 bases). The CDR3 sequence is 13 residues long. Trimming took off 3 bases at V and 4 bases at J, with 9 bases between the two ends. CDR1 is MNHEY, CDR2 SVGAGI, per germline. CDR3 sequence reads: CASSYGGTTEAFF. The CDR3 DNA is TGTGCCAGCAGTTATGGCGGGACCACTGAAGCTTTCTTT.

A remark on this clone: At one of its ends the junction is not consistent with the germline gene, which may arise from a read error. The rearrangement joins TRBV18 to TRBJ2-1; TRBD2 agrees at 14 bases. CDR3 length: 16 amino acids. Germline-derived CDR1 and CDR2 are KGHSH and LQKENI. CDR3 bases: TGTGCCAGCTCCCCACCGGGACTAGCGGGAGAATCCTCTATCTTCTTC. Protein product: CASSPPGLAGESSIFF.

This clone was picked up a small number of times. The V gene is TRBV7-8, the J gene TRBJ1-3; the D gene is possibly TRBD1 (5 bases). The V gene lost 1 base and the J gene lost 0 bases, with 19 bases spanning the gap. The CDR3 contains 19 residues. Looked up from germline, CDR1 is SGHVS and CDR2 is FQNEAQ. CDR3 sequence: CASSLEVIGTFSSGNTIYF. As DNA, the CDR3 is TGTGCCAGCAGCTTAGAGGTAATCGGGACTTTCAGCTCTGGAAACACCATATATTTT.

The chain employs TRBV28 and TRBJ1-6, with D possibly being TRBD1 (5 bases). CDR1 and CDR2 from the germline V gene are MDHEN and SYDVKM. This CDR3 comprises 17 residues. Trimming took 5 bases from V and 9 from J, leaving 23 bases between them. Written as DNA, the CDR3 is TGTGCCAGCAGTCCGCCCCCCGCCATTCTTGGGGGTTCACCCCTCCACTTT. Translating gives CASSPPPAILGGSPLHF. Using reference TRBV28 and TRBJ1-6 for the parts outside the CDR3, the full variable domain is DVKVTQSSRYLVKRTGEKVFLECVQDMDHENMFWYRQDPGLGLRLIYFSYDVKMKEKGDIPEGYSVSREKKERFSLILESASTNQTSMYLCASSPPPAILGGSPLHFGNGTRLTVT.

The table lists this clone with a count of one. CDR3: CASRPNPGLGLHEQYF. The CDR3 bases are TGTGCCAGCAGACCAAACCCGGGACTAGGACTCCACGAGCAGTACTTC. The chain is built from TRBV7-2 and TRBJ2-7; TRBD2 aligns across 8 bases. The V and J ends lost 6 bases and 5 bases, in that order; junction bases with no gene match: 15. The CDR3 has 16 amino acids. In germline, CDR1 is SGHTA, CDR2 FQGNSA. Filled out from reference TRBV7-2 and TRBJ2-7, the complete variable domain reads GAGVSQSPSNKVTEKGKDVELRCDPISGHTALYWYRQSLGQGLEFLIYFQGNSAPDKSGLPSDRFSAERTGGSVSTLTIQRTQQEDSAVYLCASRPNPGLGLHEQYFGPGTRLTVT.

This clone was seen a few times. The V and J genes are TRBV28 and TRBJ1-2, with 9 bases aligning to TRBD1. This CDR3 comprises 16 residues. V shed 8 bases and J 4 bases; nucleotides not matched to a gene: 14. Germline values: CDR1 MDHEN, CDR2 SYDVKM. The CDR3 protein is CASRTQTGGEGYGYTF. CDR3 coding DNA: TGTGCCAGCCGAACCCAAACAGGGGGCGAAGGCTATGGCTACACCTTC.

The CDR3 nucleotides read TGTGCCAGCAGCTTATACAGCTTAAGGGATACGCAGTATTTT. Translation: CASSLYSLRDTQYF. V gene TRBV7-2 combines with J gene TRBJ2-3; D unresolved. Deletions cut 2 bases from V and 6 bases from J, with 12 bases between. This CDR3 spans 14 amino acids. CDR1 is SGHTA and CDR2 is FQGNSA in the germline V gene.

This chain links TRBV4-3 with TRBJ2-3; D is unclear. The CDR3 contains 18 residues. Deletions cut 0 bases from V and 0 bases from J, with 16 bases between. Germline V gene sequence: CDR1 LGHNA, CDR2 YSLEER. The DNA for the CDR3 is TGCGCCAGCAGCCAAGAAGCTGTCAGGAGACAAAGCACAGATACGCAGTATTTT. Residues: CASSQEAVRRQSTDTQYF.

In the case of this clone: The sample has other DNA sequences that encode this CDR3 too. The chain links TRBV2 to TRBJ2-5; D is perhaps TRBD2 (7 bases). CDR3 length equals 12 residues. Germline lookup yields CDR1 SNHLY and CDR2 FYNNEI. V lost 6 bases and J lost 5, with 10 bases in between. CDR3 in DNA: TGTGCCAGCAGAGGGAGGGGGGAGACCCAGTACTTC. The encoded protein is CASRGRGETQYF.

CDR3 nucleotides: TGCGCCAGCAGCCAAGATGCTGGGTCTAGCGGCTGGAGGTCTTCGGATACGCAGTATTTT. This sequence encodes CASSQDAGSSGWRSSDTQYF. This rearrangement joins TRBV4-1 to TRBJ2-3; 7 bases fit TRBD2. The CDR3 covers 20 residues. The germline gives CDR1 MGHRA, CDR2 YSYEKL. Trimming removed 0 bases from V and 6 bases from J; junction bases left unmatched: 21.

This clone was picked up many times. This sequence joins TRBV5-1 and TRBJ2-7, with TRBD1 identical over 7 bases. Germline CDR1 SGHRS, CDR2 YFSETQ. The CDR3 has 15 residues. The V gene end was trimmed by 0 bases and the J gene end by 5 bases; junction bases not matched to a gene: 8. The CDR3 DNA sequence: TGCGCCAGCAGCTTGGCGCTGGGGACAGTTAACGAGCAGTACTTC. Translating gives CASSLALGTVNEQYF.

This clone was detected ten times or more. This chain uses TRBV18 with TRBJ1-3; TRBD1 is a possible D gene (6 bases). V was cut by 2 bases and J by 1 base, with 9 bases left in between. There are 15 residues in the CDR3. Germline V CDR1 and CDR2: KGHSH, LQKENI. The CDR3 sequence is CASSPGTTSGNTIYF. For the CDR3, the DNA is TGTGCCAGCTCACCAGGGACAACTTCTGGAAACACCATATATTTT.

The chain combines TRBV6-6 with TRBJ2-1; 7 bases fit TRBD2. V dropped 3 bases and J dropped 12; count of bases not matched to a gene: 8. Germline CDR1 is MNHNY and CDR2 is SVGAGI (reference sequence). This CDR3 has 13 amino acids. This CDR3 reads CASSYDGEGPQFF. CDR3 DNA sequence: TGTGCCAGCAGTTATGATGGGGAGGGCCCGCAGTTCTTC.

This clone was recorded a few times. The V call is TRBV30, the J call TRBJ1-3; no reliable D call. V lost 2 bases and J lost 2, with 7 bases in between. This CDR3 region has 13 residues. CDR1 GTSNPN and CDR2 SVGIG come from the germline V gene (reference sequence). CDR3 coding DNA: TGTGCCTGGAGTAAGGCAGCTGGAAACACCATATATTTT. It codes for CAWSKAAGNTIYF.